The next 25 T cell receptor beta chains were all read from a single sample in a study of post-analysis software for immune sequencing data. The study, taken as a whole, reports: TRBV5-6, TRBV5-1 and TRBV20-1 belonged to a set of roughly 5 TRBV segments that were more frequent in patients than controls.

Libraries were made from TCR beta cDNA, and they carried unique molecular identifiers. TCRdb re-derived calls from the PCR reads in MiXCR, one entry per CDR3 protein. The sample lists approximately 360,000 distinct CDR3 sequences, about a third occurring once. The antigens for these receptors are not known. Sequences were obtained from blood. The receptor source for this set is a girl under 18 with multiple sclerosis.

This clonotype was detected only a few times. V is TRBV20-1 and J is TRBJ1-1; 7 positions match TRBD1. The junction had 9 bases not matched to a gene; V was cut back by 7 bases and J by 1 base. The germline V gene encodes CDR1 DFQATT and CDR2 SNEGSKA (reference sequence). This CDR3 has 14 amino acids. This CDR3 reads CSVNNRGPNTEAFF. Written as DNA, the CDR3 is TGCAGTGTTAATAACAGGGGCCCGAACACTGAAGCTTTCTTT.

The CDR3 loop is CSARDHREASYNEQFF. CDR3 DNA sequence: TGCAGTGCTAGAGACCATCGGGAGGCCTCCTACAATGAGCAGTTCTTC. The chain combines TRBV20-1 with TRBJ2-1; 7 bases map to TRBD2. The CDR3 runs to 16 residues. J was trimmed by 0 bases and V by 0 bases; bases with no gene match: 5. Germline assignment: CDR1 DFQATT and CDR2 SNEGSKA (reference sequence).

This rearrangement joins TRBV2 to TRBJ1-5; D call uncertain. CDR3 length: 14 residues. Trimming shortened V by 4 bases and J by 1 base, and 8 bases separated the two germline ends. The germline CDR1 and CDR2 sequences are SNHLY and FYNNEI. CDR3 coding DNA: TGTGCCAGCAGTGGGGGTGGGAGCAATCAGCCCCAGCATTTT. It encodes CASSGGGSNQPQHF.

V gene TRBV2 combines with J gene TRBJ2-4; 7 nucleotides match TRBD1. Germline values: CDR1 SNHLY, CDR2 FYNNEI. V lost 6 bases, J lost 13 bases, and 9 bases stayed unmatched. The CDR3 runs 12 residues. In DNA, the CDR3 is TGTGCCAGCAGGCCAACGACAGGGAAGCAGTACTTC. Protein: CASRPTTGKQYF.

In its sample, this clonotype was seen many times. The CDR3 coding sequence is TGTGCCAGCAGACTCGGGACCCGGCATTCACCCCTCCACTTT. Protein product: CASRLGTRHSPLHF. This sequence joins TRBV28 and TRBJ1-6; possibly TRBD1 for D (5 bases). This CDR3 is 14 amino acids long. Germline V gene data show CDR1 as MDHEN and CDR2 as SYDVKM. Trimming shortened V by 6 bases and J by 8 bases, and 14 bases separated the two germline ends.

As to this clonotype: Its ends do not fully match the called genes, so a read error is possible. This chain uses TRBV7-3 with TRBJ2-3, with TRBD2 identical over 7 bases. This CDR3 contains 14 residues. The V gene's germline CDR1 is SGHTA and CDR2 FQGTGA. The CDR3 region has the DNA TGTGCCAGCAGCTTACGGGGGGAATCTGATAAGCAGTATTTT. The encoded protein is CASSLRGESDKQYF.

This chain links TRBV15 with TRBJ1-5; D gene unclear. The germline V and J ends were trimmed by 1 base and 3 bases, with 4 bases remaining between them. The CDR3 covers 13 residues. Germline V lookup: CDR1 LNHNV, CDR2 YYDKDF (reference sequence). CDR3 region: CATSRGVNQPQHF. CDR3 bases: TGTGCCACCAGCAGAGGCGTCAATCAGCCCCAGCATTTT.

CDR3 protein: CASSPGQGRAEQYF. DNA for the CDR3: TGTGCCAGCAGTCCCGGACAAGGGAGGGCCGAGCAGTACTTC. The V gene is TRBV12-3 or TRBV12-4, the J gene TRBJ2-7; 7 positions match TRBD2. The CDR3 sequence is 14 residues long. J gave up 6 bases and V 5 bases, and 10 bases lay outside the gene matches.

This clonotype came up a few times. The chain has TRBV5-1 and TRBJ2-6; no clear D gene. The CDR3 has 17 amino acids. Trimming took 1 base from V and 1 from J, leaving 12 bases between them. The germline CDR1 and CDR2 sequences are SGHRS and YFSETQ. Here the CDR3 reads CASSLNSFQSGANVLTF. The CDR3 DNA is TGCGCCAGCAGCTTGAACAGTTTCCAATCTGGGGCCAACGTCCTGACTTTC.

Details on this clonotype: The junction departs from germline at one end; a sequencing error may be responsible. The rearrangement uses TRBV2 and TRBJ2-3; D gene unclear. Germline CDR1 reads SNHLY; CDR2 reads FYNNEI. This CDR3 comprises 13 residues. The CDR3 loop is CDSSEEKADTQYF. The CDR3 DNA is TGTGACAGCAGTGAAGAAAAGGCAGATACGCAGTATTTT.

This clonotype has just a few counts. The rearrangement links TRBV3-1 to TRBJ2-3; D may correspond to TRBD1 or TRBD2 (5 bases each). Looked up from germline, CDR1 is LGHDT and CDR2 is YNNKEL (reference sequence). This CDR3 has 13 amino acids. The germline V and J ends were trimmed by 4 bases and 8 bases, with 13 bases remaining between them. The CDR3 DNA reads TGTGCCAGCAGCCCTGCAGCCGGGACTACGCAGTATTTT. As protein: CASSPAAGTTQYF.

This clonotype was counted ten times or more. The chain is built from TRBV28 and TRBJ1-5; TRBD1 matches 8 bases. Germline assignment: CDR1 MDHEN and CDR2 SYDVKM. This CDR3 region has 15 residues. Trimming removed 2 bases from V and 6 bases from J; junction bases left unmatched: 6. This CDR3 is CASSLGQGGGQPQHF. In DNA form, the CDR3 reads TGTGCCAGCAGTTTAGGACAGGGAGGGGGTCAGCCCCAGCATTTT.

This clonotype has ten or more counts. This chain joins TRBV29-1 and TRBJ2-1; D ambiguous. V lost 4 bases to trimming and J lost 7 bases, with 5 bases between them. The germline CDR1 and CDR2 sequences are SQVTM and ANQGSEA. This CDR3 is 10 amino acids long. CDR3 amino acids: CSVGLNEQFF. The DNA of the CDR3 is TGCAGCGTTGGTTTAAATGAGCAGTTCTTC.

To note about this clonotype: Here the CDR3 omits its conserved ending phenylalanine or tryptophan, so a read error is the likely source. This chain connects TRBV6-4 to TRBJ1-6; 7 bases are a match to TRBD1. CDR3 size: 13 residues. V dropped 3 bases and J dropped 10; count of bases not matched to a gene: 3. Germline CDR1 reads MRHNA; CDR2 reads SNTAGT. CDR3 nucleotides: TGTGCCAGCAGTGATCTACAGGGGTCACCCCTCCACTGT. Translating it yields CASSDLQGSPLHC.

The J gene is TRBJ2-7, the V gene TRBV27; D is possibly TRBD1 (5 bases). Trimming pared 4 bases from V and 2 bases from J, leaving 12 bases between. CDR1 MNHEY and CDR2 SMNVEV come from the germline V gene (reference sequence). CDR3 length equals 14 residues. The CDR3 region is CASSYATGAYEQYF. The CDR3 DNA sequence: TGTGCCAGCAGTTACGCCACAGGAGCCTACGAGCAGTACTTC.

This clonotype was observed a handful of times. The chain carries TRBV27 and TRBJ1-2; the D is unclear. Germline lookup yields CDR1 MNHEY and CDR2 SMNVEV (reference sequence). The CDR3 has 13 amino acids. The germline V and J ends were trimmed by 2 bases and 4 bases, with 8 bases remaining between them. The CDR3 region is CASSLRRSYGYTF. In nucleotides, the CDR3 is TGTGCCAGCAGTTTACGAAGGAGCTATGGCTACACCTTC.

The chain couples TRBV20-1 to TRBJ2-2; D may be TRBD2 (6 bases). The CDR3 contains 13 residues. With 5 bases removed from V and 7 bases from J, the gap between germline ends came to 14 bases. Germline V CDR1 and CDR2: DFQATT, SNEGSKA (reference sequence). CDR3 sequence: CSAEGSGFGELFF. Written as DNA, the CDR3 is TGCAGTGCTGAAGGGAGCGGGTTCGGGGAGCTGTTTTTT.

This clonotype occurred a few times. The junction shows a germline mismatch at one end, possibly a read error. This chain joins TRBV11-2 and TRBJ1-2; perhaps TRBD1 as D (5 bases). The V gene's germline CDR1 is SGHAT and CDR2 FQNNGV. This CDR3 comprises 16 residues. In DNA, the CDR3 is TGTGCCAGCAGCTCAAATAGGGACCGTTCGGGCTATGGCTGCACCTTC. This translates into CASSSNRDRSGYGCTF.

The genes are TRBV2 and TRBJ2-1, with 10 positions matching TRBD2. This CDR3 has 15 residues. CDR1 and CDR2 from the germline V gene are SNHLY and FYNNEI. V dropped 6 bases and J dropped 10; count of bases not matched to a gene: 12. The CDR3 DNA sequence: TGTGCCAGCAGCACTAGCGGGGCGTCGTCGGGGGAGCAGTTCTTC. This sequence encodes CASSTSGASSGEQFF.

This clonotype was found a few times. This rearrangement joins TRBV29-1 to TRBJ2-1; D remains ambiguous. Trimming took off 1 base at V and 7 bases at J, with 8 bases between the two ends. The CDR3 is 12 residues long. Germline assignment: CDR1 SQVTM and CDR2 ANQGSEA. The CDR3 nucleotides are TGCAGCGTTGAAGTGTGGGCGAATGAGCAGTTCTTC. It encodes CSVEVWANEQFF.

This clonotype was seen a few times. This chain uses TRBV6-8 with TRBJ2-3; TRBD1 matches at 8 bases. V lost 5 bases and J lost 9; bases outside the gene matches: 4. Germline lookup yields CDR1 MNHGY and CDR2 SAAAGT. The CDR3 consists of 12 residues. The CDR3 region has the DNA TGTGCCAGCAGTATAGACAGGGGAACGCAGTATTTT. The encoded protein is CASSIDRGTQYF.

The V gene is TRBV11-2, the J gene TRBJ1-2; 11 bases align to TRBD1. Losses at the gene ends were 5 bases for V and 3 bases for J; bases not matched to a gene: 11. The CDR3 totals 17 residues. The V gene's germline CDR1 is SGHAT and CDR2 FQNNGV. This CDR3 is CASSPLGAGQGDYGYTF. The CDR3 DNA reads TGTGCCAGCAGCCCTCTTGGGGCGGGACAGGGGGACTATGGCTACACCTTC.

On this clonotype itself: The junction departs from germline at one end; a sequencing error may be responsible. V is TRBV12-3 or TRBV12-4 and J is TRBJ2-2, with TRBD2 matching over 7 bases. The CDR3 covers 16 residues. In DNA form, the CDR3 reads TGTGCCAGCAGTTTACAGCGGGGTTTCGACACCGGGGAGCGGTTTTTT. Protein product: CASSLQRGFDTGERFF.

V gene TRBV5-1 combines with J gene TRBJ1-1; 8 nucleotides align to TRBD1. Germline CDR1 and CDR2: SGHRS and YFSETQ. CDR3 length: 18 amino acids. V was pared by 1 base and J by 1 base, with 12 bases of the junction left unmatched. CDR3 coding DNA: TGCGCCAGCAGCTTGATACAGGGGGGCCCCCCTGGGAACACTGAAGCTTTCTTT. Protein sequence: CASSLIQGGPPGNTEAFF.

This chain connects TRBV9 to TRBJ2-7; maybe TRBD1 (5 bases). This CDR3 contains 14 residues. CDR1 and CDR2 from the germline V gene are SGDLS and YYNGEE. Trimming pared 4 bases from V and 1 base from J, leaving 12 bases between. CDR3 in DNA: TGTGCCAGCAGCCCCTACAGGAATTCCTACGAGCAGTACTTC. It specifies CASSPYRNSYEQYF.